Here is one T cell receptor (beta chain) with its context. In TCRdb, the 5' RACE reads were re-called with MiXCR into one record per CDR3 protein. This table holds around 19,000 distinct CDR3 sequences, 20% to 25% found once. Time point noted: sample taken at primary tumor resection. In each case, whole RNA from tumor, nontumor lung or frozen PBMC was sequenced unsorted. The source of the sample is a study of spatial heterogeneity in lung cancer. V lost 5 bases, J lost 5 bases, and 8 bases stayed unmatched. This CDR3 has 14 residues. The source is a female donor with early-stage non-small cell lung cancer. The chain combines TRBV12-3 or TRBV12-4 with TRBJ1-1, with 7 nucleotides matching TRBD1. Sequencing was performed on PBMCs, taken at surgery. The CDR3 sequence: CASSPDRVETEAFF. The CDR3 DNA sequence: TGTGCCAGCAGTCCAGACAGGGTCGAAACTGAAGCTTTCTTT.